The T cell receptor (beta chain) under discussion was sequenced for a study of T cells in Graves' hyperthyroidism and ophthalmopathy. V lost 0 bases and J 4 bases, leaving 8 bases between the germline ends. The CDR3 covers 14 residues. Germline V lookup: CDR1 SGHAT, CDR2 FQNNGV. This clonotype was picked up many times. An approximately 10 ml volume of fresh peripheral blood provided the PBMCs. RNA transcripts provided the source from which TCR beta CDR3 regions were amplified. During a first-round RT-PCR of the TCR CDR3, the HTBI primer set was used. A single record per CDR3 protein comes from TCRdb applying MiXCR to the multiplex PCR reads. The table has approximately 600,000 distinct CDR3 sequences, around 20% seen once.

The sequencing input was blood. This clonotype was obtained from a man younger than 40 with Graves' ophthalmopathy. V and J are TRBV11-2 and TRBJ2-3; D ambiguous. This chain's CDR3 is CASSLENLSDTQYF. CDR3 nucleotide sequence: TGTGCCAGCAGCTTAGAAAACTTGTCAGATACGCAGTATTTT.